The entry below describes one T cell receptor beta chain. Profiling relied on immunoSEQ multiplex PCR, and the TCRdb table lists in-frame clones only, not all of them. The sample consists of hundreds of thousands of clones, roughly 85% of them appearing once. Germline trimming cut 1 base from V and 4 bases from J; bases unmatched to any gene: 12. Germline CDR1 is SGHTA and CDR2 is FQGNSA. The CDR3 spans 18 residues. This entry belongs to a study of blood T cell repertoires in COVID-19. Overall study: Both acute and convalescent COVID-19 samples were obtained from the United States, Italy and Spain.

Individuals drawn from some 25 US areas were roughly 18 to 95 years old. The sample comprised PBMCs or T cells enriched from blood (not recorded which). This TCR was recovered from a woman in her fifties or sixties who had recovered from COVID-19. The rearrangement links TRBV7-2 to TRBJ2-5; 10 bases are a match to TRBD2. The CDR3 loop is CASSLVPSGRAWRETQYF. The CDR3 DNA reads as TGTGCCAGCAGCTTAGTCCCCAGCGGGAGGGCCTGGCGAGAGACCCAGTACTTC.